Listed below are T cell receptor beta chains from one sample, sequenced in a study of T cell changes during pregnancy in multiple sclerosis. Generated by immunoSEQ multiplex PCR, the TCRdb table keeps only in-frame clones and is missing some. The top ten clones hold over 1% of a sample with 35,000 to 50,000 clones, nearly 90% of them seen once. The source material was CD4+ T cells from peripheral blood mononuclear cells, sampled after pregnancy. These TCRs come from a female donor with multiple sclerosis, enrolled in a pregnancy study. The CDR3 runs from the conserved cysteine through the conserved F or W. The D gene is left open where the match is weak. Not every row has a clone size; where given, it reads once, few, many or a size class.

abundance	v_gene	d_gene	j_gene	CDR3aa	CDR3nt
.	TRBV9	TRBD1	TRBJ1-3	CASSNGQGAAGNTIYF	TGTGCCAGCAGCAACGGACAGGGGGCTGCTGGAAACACCATATATTTT
.	TRBV12-5	TRBD2	TRBJ2-1	CASGLGLRGTSGRAGSYNEQFF	TGTGCTAGTGGTTTGGGACTTCGAGGGACTAGCGGGAGGGCCGGGTCCTACAATGAGCAGTTCTTC
few	TRBV10-2	.	TRBJ1-1	CASSGGGTEAFF	TGCGCCAGCAGTGGAGGGGGAACTGAAGCTTTCTTT
.	TRBV6-4	TRBD2	TRBJ2-1	CASSELAGAYNEQFF	TGTGCCAGCAGTGAACTAGCGGGAGCCTACAATGAGCAGTTCTTC
.	TRBV2	.	TRBJ1-5	CASSENRVSNQPQHF	TGTGCCAGCAGTGAAAACAGAGTAAGCAATCAGCCCCAGCATTTT
.	TRBV6-5	.	TRBJ1-1	CASSSFTGRAFF	TGTGCCAGCAGTTCCTTTACAGGTCGGGCTTTCTTT
.	TRBV7-9	TRBD2	TRBJ2-7	CASSSSMASGSYEQYF	TGTGCCAGCAGTTCTAGTATGGCTAGCGGGAGTTACGAGCAGTACTTC
.	TRBV5-4	.	TRBJ2-1	CASSLVGSSYNEQFF	TGTGCCAGCAGCTTGGTCGGGAGCTCCTACAATGAGCAGTTCTTC
.	TRBV7-9	.	TRBJ2-7	CASSLERKGEQYF	TGTGCCAGCAGCTTAGAGCGGAAGGGCGAGCAGTACTTC
.	TRBV5-4	TRBD2	TRBJ2-2	CASSRLAGSNTGELFF	TGTGCCAGCAGCCGACTAGCGGGATCGAACACCGGGGAGCTGTTTTTT
.	TRBV5-4	.	TRBJ1-2	CASSLTRDKGYTF	TGTGCCAGCAGCTTGACTCGGGACAAAGGCTACACCTTC
.	TRBV7-2	.	TRBJ2-1	CASSLVGGGLNEQFF	TGTGCCAGCAGCTTAGTGGGGGGAGGCCTTAATGAGCAGTTCTTC
.	TRBV6-1	TRBD1	TRBJ1-5	CASSERGQLRQHF	TGTGCCAGCAGTGAAAGGGGGCAGCTAAGGCAGCATTTT
once	TRBV28	.	TRBJ2-7	CASSPTGFVYEQYF	TGTGCCAGCAGCCCTACAGGTTTCGTCTACGAGCAGTACTTC
.	TRBV6-4	.	TRBJ1-2	CASSAEGQGGYTF	TGTGCCAGCAGCGCGGAAGGGCAGGGGGGCTACACCTTC
once	TRBV19	TRBD1	TRBJ1-5	CASSFAGTGDQPQHF	TGTGCCAGTAGTTTCGCCGGGACAGGGGATCAGCCCCAGCATTTT
.	TRBV6-5	TRBD2	TRBJ2-5	CASSTSGRAWETQYF	TGTGCCAGCAGTACTAGCGGGAGGGCCTGGGAGACCCAGTACTTC